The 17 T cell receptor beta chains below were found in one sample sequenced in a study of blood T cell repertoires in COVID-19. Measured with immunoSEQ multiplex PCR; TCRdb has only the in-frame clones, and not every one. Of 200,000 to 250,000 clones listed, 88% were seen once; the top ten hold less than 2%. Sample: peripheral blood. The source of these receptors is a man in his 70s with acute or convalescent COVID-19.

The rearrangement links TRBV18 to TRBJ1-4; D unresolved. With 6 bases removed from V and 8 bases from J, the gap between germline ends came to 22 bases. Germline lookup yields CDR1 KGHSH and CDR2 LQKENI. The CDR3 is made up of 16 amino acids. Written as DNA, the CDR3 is TGTGCCAGCTCCCTTTCGAGTGGTTCGGGGAAGGAAAAACTGTTTTTT. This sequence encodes CASSLSSGSGKEKLFF.

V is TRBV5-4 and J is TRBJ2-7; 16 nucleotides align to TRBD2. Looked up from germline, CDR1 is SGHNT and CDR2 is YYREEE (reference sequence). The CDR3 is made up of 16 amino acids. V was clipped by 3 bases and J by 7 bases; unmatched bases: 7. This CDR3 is CASSSGLAGGLGEQYF. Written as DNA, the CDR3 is TGTGCCAGCAGCTCGGGACTAGCGGGAGGGCTTGGGGAGCAGTACTTC.

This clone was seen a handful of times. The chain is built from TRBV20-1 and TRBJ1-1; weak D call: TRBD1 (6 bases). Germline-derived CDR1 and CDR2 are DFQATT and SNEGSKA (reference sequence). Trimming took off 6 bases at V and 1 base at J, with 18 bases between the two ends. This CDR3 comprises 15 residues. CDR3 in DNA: TGCAGTGCCAGTAGGGAAACGACAGGGAACACTGAAGCTTTCTTT. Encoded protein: CSASRETTGNTEAFF.

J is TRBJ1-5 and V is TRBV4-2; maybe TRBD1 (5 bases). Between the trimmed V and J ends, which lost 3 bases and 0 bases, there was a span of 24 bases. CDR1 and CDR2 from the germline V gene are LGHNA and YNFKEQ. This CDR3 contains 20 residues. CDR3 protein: CASSHLRDLAGSYSNQPQHF. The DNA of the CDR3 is TGTGCCAGCAGCCACCTTAGGGACTTGGCAGGGAGTTATAGCAATCAGCCCCAGCATTTT.

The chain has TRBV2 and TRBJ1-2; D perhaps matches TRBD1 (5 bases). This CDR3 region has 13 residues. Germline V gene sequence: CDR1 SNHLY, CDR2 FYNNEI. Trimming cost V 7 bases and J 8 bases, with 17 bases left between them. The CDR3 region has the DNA TGTGCCAGCATCCCGCAGGGAAGAGGAGGCTACACCTTC. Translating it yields CASIPQGRGGYTF.

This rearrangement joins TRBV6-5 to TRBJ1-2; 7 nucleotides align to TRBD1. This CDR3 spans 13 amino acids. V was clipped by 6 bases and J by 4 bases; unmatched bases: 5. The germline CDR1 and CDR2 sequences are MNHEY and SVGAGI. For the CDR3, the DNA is TGTGCCAGCAGAGCGACAGGGTCCTATGGCTACACCTTC. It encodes CASRATGSYGYTF.

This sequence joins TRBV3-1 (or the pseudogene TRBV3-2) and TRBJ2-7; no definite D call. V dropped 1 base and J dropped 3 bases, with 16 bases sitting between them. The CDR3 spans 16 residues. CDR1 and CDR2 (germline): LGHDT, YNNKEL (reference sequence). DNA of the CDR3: TGTGCCAGCAGCCAAGGCGTCGCCACGAACTACTACGAGCAGTACTTC. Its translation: CASSQGVATNYYEQYF.

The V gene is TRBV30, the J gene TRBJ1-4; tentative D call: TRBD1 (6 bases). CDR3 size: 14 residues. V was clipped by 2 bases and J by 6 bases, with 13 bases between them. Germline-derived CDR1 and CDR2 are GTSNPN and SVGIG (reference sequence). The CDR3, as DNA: TGTGCCTGGAGTACAGGGTACTTGGATGAAAAACTGTTTTTT. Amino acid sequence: CAWSTGYLDEKLFF.

Here the CDR3 reads CASSYSGYPGQPQHF. CDR3 nucleotide sequence: TGTGCCAGCAGTTACTCTGGTTACCCGGGGCAGCCCCAGCATTTT. The rearrangement joins TRBV28 to TRBJ1-5, with D uncertain. Germline V gene lookup returns CDR1 MDHEN and CDR2 SYDVKM. The V gene lost 4 bases and the J gene lost 7 bases, with 17 bases spanning the gap. The CDR3 totals 15 residues.

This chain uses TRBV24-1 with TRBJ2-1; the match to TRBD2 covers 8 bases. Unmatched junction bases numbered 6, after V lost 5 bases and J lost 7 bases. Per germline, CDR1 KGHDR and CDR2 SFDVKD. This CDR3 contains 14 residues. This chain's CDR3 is CATSGSGSWNEQFF. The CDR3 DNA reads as TGTGCCACCAGTGGGAGCGGGAGTTGGAATGAGCAGTTCTTC.

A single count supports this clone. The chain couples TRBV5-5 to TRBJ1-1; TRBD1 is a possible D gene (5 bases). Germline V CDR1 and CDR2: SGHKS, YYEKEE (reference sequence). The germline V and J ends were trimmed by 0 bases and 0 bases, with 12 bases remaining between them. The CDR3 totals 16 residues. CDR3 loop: CASSLGREELNTEAFF. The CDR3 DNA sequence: TGTGCCAGCAGCTTGGGCAGGGAGGAGTTGAACACTGAAGCTTTCTTT.

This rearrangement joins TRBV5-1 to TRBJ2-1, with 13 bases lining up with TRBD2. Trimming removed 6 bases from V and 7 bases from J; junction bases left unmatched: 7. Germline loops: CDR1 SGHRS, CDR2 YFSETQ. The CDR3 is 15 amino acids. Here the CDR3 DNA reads TGCGCCAGCACCAGACTAGCGGGAGGTAATAATGAGCAGTTCTTC. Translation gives CASTRLAGGNNEQFF.

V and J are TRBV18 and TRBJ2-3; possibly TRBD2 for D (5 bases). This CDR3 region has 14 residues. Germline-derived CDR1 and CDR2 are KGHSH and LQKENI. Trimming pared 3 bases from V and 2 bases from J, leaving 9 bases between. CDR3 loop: CASSPVDYTDTQYF. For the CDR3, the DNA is TGTGCCAGCTCACCGGTAGACTACACAGATACGCAGTATTTT.

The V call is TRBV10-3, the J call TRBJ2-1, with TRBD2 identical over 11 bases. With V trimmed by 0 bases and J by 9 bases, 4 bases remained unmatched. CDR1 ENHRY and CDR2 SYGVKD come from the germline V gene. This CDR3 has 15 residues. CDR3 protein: CAISESTSGTSEQFF. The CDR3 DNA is TGTGCCATCAGTGAGTCGACTAGCGGGACAAGTGAGCAGTTCTTC.

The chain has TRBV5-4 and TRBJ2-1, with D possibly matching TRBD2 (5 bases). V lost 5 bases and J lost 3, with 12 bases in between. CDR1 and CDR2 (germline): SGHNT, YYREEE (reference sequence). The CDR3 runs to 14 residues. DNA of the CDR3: TGTGCCAGCAGTGCGGGTCGCTACTACAATGAGCAGTTCTTC. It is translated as CASSAGRYYNEQFF.

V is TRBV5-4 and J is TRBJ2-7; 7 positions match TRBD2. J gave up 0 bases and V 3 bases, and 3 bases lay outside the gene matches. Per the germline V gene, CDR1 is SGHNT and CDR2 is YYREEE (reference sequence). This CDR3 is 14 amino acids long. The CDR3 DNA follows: TGTGCCAGCAGCTCCCGGGACTACTCCTACGAGCAGTACTTC. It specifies CASSSRDYSYEQYF.

CDR3 sequence (DNA): TGTGCCAGTGGGGCAGATAGCAATCAGCCCCAGCATTTT. It translates to CASGADSNQPQHF. The chain recombines TRBV19 with TRBJ1-5, with TRBD1 as a possible D gene (5 bases). Germline CDR1 is LNHDA and CDR2 is SQIVND (reference sequence). Trimming left V 8 bases short and J 0 bases short, with 8 bases between. The CDR3 is 13 amino acids.